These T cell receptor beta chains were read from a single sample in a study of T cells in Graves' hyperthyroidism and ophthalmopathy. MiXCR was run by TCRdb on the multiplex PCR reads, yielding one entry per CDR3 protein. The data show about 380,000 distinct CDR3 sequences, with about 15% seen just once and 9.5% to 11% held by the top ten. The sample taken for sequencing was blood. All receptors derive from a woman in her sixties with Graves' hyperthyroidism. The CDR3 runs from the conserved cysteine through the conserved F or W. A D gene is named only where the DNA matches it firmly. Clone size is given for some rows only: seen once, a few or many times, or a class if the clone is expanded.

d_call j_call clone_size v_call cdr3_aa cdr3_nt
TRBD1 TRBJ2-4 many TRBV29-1 CSVLQGALNIQYF TGCAGCGTCTTACAGGGGGCCCTAAACATTCAGTACTTC
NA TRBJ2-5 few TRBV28 CASSITTETQYF TGTGCCAGCAGCATAACAACGGAGACCCAGTACTTC
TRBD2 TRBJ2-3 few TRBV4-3 CASSQRGSGRVTDTQYF TGCGCCAGCAGCCAAAGGGGTAGCGGGAGGGTCACAGATACGCAGTATTTT
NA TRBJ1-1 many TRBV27 CASSLGRANTEAFF TGTGCCAGCAGTTTAGGCAGGGCGAACACTGAAGCTTTCTTT
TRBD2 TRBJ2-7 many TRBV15 CATSSASGREVYEQYF TGTGCCACCAGCAGCGCGAGTGGGCGGGAGGTCTACGAGCAGTACTTC
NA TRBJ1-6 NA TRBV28 CASRGMGGRNSPPHF TGTGCCAGCAGGGGTATGGGGGGCAGAAATTCACCCCCCCACTTT
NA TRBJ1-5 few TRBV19 CASSTVGVSNQPQHF TGTGCCAGTAGTACGGTCGGGGTCAGCAATCAGCCCCAGCATTTT
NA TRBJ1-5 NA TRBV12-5 CASGLMSNQPQHF TGTGCTAGTGGTTTGATGAGTAATCAGCCCCAGCATTTT
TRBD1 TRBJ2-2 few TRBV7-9 CASSLQGVNTGELFF TGTGCCAGCAGCTTACAGGGGGTGAACACCGGGGAGCTGTTTTTT
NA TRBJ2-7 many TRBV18 CASSPGGSHEQYF TGTGCCAGCTCACCGGGCGGGTCCCACGAGCAGTACTTC
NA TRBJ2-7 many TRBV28 CASGDLYEQYF TGTGCCAGCGGGGACCTTTACGAGCAGTACTTC
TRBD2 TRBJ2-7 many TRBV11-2 CASSLRSNPSGNSEQYF TGTGCCAGCAGCTTAAGGTCCAACCCTAGCGGGAACTCCGAGCAGTACTTC
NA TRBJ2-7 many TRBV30 CAWSRKERYEQYF TGTGCCTGGAGTAGAAAAGAGCGCTACGAGCAGTACTTC
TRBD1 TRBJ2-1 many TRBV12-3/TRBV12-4 CASSLQRDSYSYNEQFF TGTGCCAGCAGTTTGCAACGGGACAGTTACTCCTACAATGAGCAGTTCTTC
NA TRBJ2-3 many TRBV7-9 CASSPSGADTQYF TGTGCCAGCAGCCCCAGCGGCGCAGATACGCAGTATTTT
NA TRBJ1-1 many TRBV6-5 CASSYSTGEKAFF TGTGCCAGCAGTTACTCGACGGGTGAGAAAGCTTTCTTT
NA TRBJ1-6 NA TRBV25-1 CASTSTGEYNSPLHF TGTGCCAGCACCTCCACCGGGGAATATAATTCACCCCTCCACTTT
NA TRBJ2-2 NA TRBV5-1 CASSLTVANTGELFF TGCGCCAGCAGCTTGACAGTCGCGAACACCGGGGAACTGTTTTTT
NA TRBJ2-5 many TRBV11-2 CASSGVPRETQYF TGTGCCAGCTCAGGGGTCCCTCGGGAGACCCAGTACTTC
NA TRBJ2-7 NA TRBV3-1 CASSHARKSEQYF TGTGCCAGCAGCCATGCTAGAAAGTCCGAGCAGTACTTC
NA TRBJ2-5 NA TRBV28 CASSYGQKWTQYF TGTGCCAGCAGTTACGGACAGAAGTGGACCCAGTACTTC
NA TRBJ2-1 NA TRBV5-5 CASSLGPTTSQFF TGTGCCAGCAGCTTGGGTCCGACTACAAGTCAGTTCTTC
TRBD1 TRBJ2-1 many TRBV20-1 CSASTGQAYNEQFF TGCAGTGCTAGTACTGGACAGGCCTACAATGAGCAGTTCTTC
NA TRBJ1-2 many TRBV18 CASSPPPQGHGYTF TGTGCCAGCTCACCACCGCCACAGGGACATGGCTACACCTTC
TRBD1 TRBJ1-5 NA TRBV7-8 CASSPLGGGAYQPQHF TGTGCCAGCAGCCCCCTGGGAGGGGGCGCGTATCAGCCCCAGCATTTT
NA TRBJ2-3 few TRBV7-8 CASSLVPQPDTQYF TGTGCCAGCAGCTTAGTCCCCCAACCAGATACGCAGTATTTT
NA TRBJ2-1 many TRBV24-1 CATSDSHRGAAYNEQFF TGTGCCACCAGTGATTCCCACCGGGGAGCGGCCTACAATGAGCAGTTCTTC
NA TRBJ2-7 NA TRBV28 CATLVPLNCEQYF TGTGCCACCCTTGTCCCACTCAACTGCGAGCAGTACTTC
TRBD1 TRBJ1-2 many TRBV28 CASSFNTGVAGYTF TGTGCCAGCAGTTTTAACACAGGGGTGGCTGGCTACACCTTC
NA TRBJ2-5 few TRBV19 CASSIGSSETQYF TGTGCCAGTAGTATCGGCAGCTCGGAGACCCAGTACTTC
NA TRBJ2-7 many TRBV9 CASSPAGGLEQYF TGTGCCAGCAGCCCTGCCGGGGGCCTCGAGCAGTACTTC
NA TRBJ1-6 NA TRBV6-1 CASSEGFDSPLHF TGTGCCAGCAGTGAAGGGTTTGATTCACCCCTCCACTTT
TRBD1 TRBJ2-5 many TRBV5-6 CASSLTGAGSQETQYF TGTGCCAGCAGCTTGACAGGGGCTGGTTCCCAAGAGACCCAGTACTTC
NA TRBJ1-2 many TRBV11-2 CASSLLQSAGYTF TGTGCCAGCAGCTTACTTCAGTCGGCTGGCTACACCTTC
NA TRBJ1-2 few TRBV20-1 CSAPGEMGYGYTF TGCAGTGCTCCAGGCGAGATGGGTTATGGCTACACCTTC
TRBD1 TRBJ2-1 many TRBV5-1 CASSLVPQGALEGEQFF TGCGCCAGCAGCTTGGTACCTCAGGGGGCCCTGGAGGGTGAGCAGTTCTTC
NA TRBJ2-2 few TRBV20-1 CSALRPPTELFF TGCAGTGCTCTCCGACCCCCCACGGAGCTGTTTTTT
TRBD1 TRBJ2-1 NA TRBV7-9 CASNPRGTGATNEQFF TGTGCCAGCAACCCACGGGGGACAGGGGCCACAAATGAGCAGTTCTTC
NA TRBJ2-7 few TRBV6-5 CTSSYLIRRYEQYF TGTACCAGCAGTTACCTCATTCGCAGGTACGAGCAGTACTTC
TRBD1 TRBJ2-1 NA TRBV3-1 CASSLEPGGPKQFF TGTGCCAGCAGCTTAGAACCAGGGGGCCCCAAGCAGTTCTTC
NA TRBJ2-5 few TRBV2 CASTQGRGTQYF TGTGCCAGCACTCAGGGTAGGGGGACCCAGTACTTC
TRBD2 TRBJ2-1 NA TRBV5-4 CASSLGTSGSSEQFF TGTGCCAGCAGCTTGGGTACTAGCGGGAGCAGTGAGCAGTTCTTC
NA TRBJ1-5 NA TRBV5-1 CASRRDGDQPQHF TGCGCCAGCAGACGGGACGGGGATCAGCCCCAGCATTTT
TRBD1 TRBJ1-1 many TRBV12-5 CASGWEGAVWTEAFF TGTGCTAGTGGCTGGGAGGGGGCTGTATGGACTGAAGCTTTCTTT
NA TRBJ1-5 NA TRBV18 CASSPQGGTNQPQHF TGTGCCAGCTCACCCCAAGGTGGCACCAATCAGCCCCAGCATTTT